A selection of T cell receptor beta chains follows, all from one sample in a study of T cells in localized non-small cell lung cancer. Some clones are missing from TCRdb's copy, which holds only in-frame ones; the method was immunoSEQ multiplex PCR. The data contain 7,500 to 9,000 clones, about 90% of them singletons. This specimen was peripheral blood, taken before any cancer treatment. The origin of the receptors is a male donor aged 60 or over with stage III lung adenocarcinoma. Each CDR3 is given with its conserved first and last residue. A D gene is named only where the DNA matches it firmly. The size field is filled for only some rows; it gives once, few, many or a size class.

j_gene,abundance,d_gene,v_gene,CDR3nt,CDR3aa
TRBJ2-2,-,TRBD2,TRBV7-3,TGTGCCAGCAGATTTAGCGGGAGGGGTCACGGGGAGCTGTTTTTT,CASRFSGRGHGELFF
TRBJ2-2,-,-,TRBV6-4,TGTGCCAGCAGTGACTCTGACAGCCTAACCGGGGAGCTGTTTTTT,CASSDSDSLTGELFF
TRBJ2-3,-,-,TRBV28,TGTGCCAGCGGGGGAGAGGGGGGAAGCGATACGCAGTATTTT,CASGGEGGSDTQYF
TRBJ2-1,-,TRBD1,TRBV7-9,TGTGCCAGCAGCTCACAGGGGGCTGGTAGCAATGAGCAGTTCTTC,CASSSQGAGSNEQFF
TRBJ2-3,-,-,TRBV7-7,TGTGCCAGCAGCTTAAATTCCCGGCATACAGATACGCAGTATTTT,CASSLNSRHTDTQYF
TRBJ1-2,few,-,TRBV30,TGTGCCTGGAGCACAGACAGGCCCTATGACTACACCTTC,CAWSTDRPYDYTF
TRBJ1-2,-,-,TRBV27,TGTGCCAGCAGTTTAAGGCACCGGGGGGCCTTAGCTAACTATGGCTACACCTTC,CASSLRHRGALANYGYTF
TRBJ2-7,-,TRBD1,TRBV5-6,TGTGCCAGCAGCTTGGCCTTTGACAGGGGGCCGCAGGACGAGCAGTACTTC,CASSLAFDRGPQDEQYF
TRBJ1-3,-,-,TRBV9,TGTGCCAGCAGCAAATCGACAGGATCTGGAAACACCATATATTTT,CASSKSTGSGNTIYF
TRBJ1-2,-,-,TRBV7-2,TGTGCCAGCACCCAGGGGAGTGAGGGGTATGGCTACACCTTC,CASTQGSEGYGYTF
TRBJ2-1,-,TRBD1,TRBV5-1,TGCGCCACCACCCCTGGGACAGGGGGTACGGATGAGCAGTTCTTC,CATTPGTGGTDEQFF
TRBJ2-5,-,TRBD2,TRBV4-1,TGCGCCAGCAGCCAAGATGAGCGGGGGTTCCAAGAGACCCAGTACTTC,CASSQDERGFQETQYF
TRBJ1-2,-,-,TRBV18,TGTGCCAGCTCACCATCACCGGGAAACCTCTATGGCTACACCTTC,CASSPSPGNLYGYTF